The 7 T cell receptor beta chains in this list originate from one sample, sequenced in a study of radiotherapy plus CTLA-4 blockade in lung cancer. Here immunoSEQ multiplex PCR was the method, and the copy in TCRdb shows in-frame clones only, minus some. The table lists 70,000 to 90,000 clones, under 85% of them singletons. The sample was peripheral blood, taken from a patient treated with radiotherapy plus ipilimumab. Every receptor here comes from a human donor with non-small cell lung cancer who had stable disease on radiotherapy plus ipilimumab.

J is TRBJ2-1 and V is TRBV10-2; D is uncertain. V dropped 5 bases and J dropped 6 bases, with 20 bases sitting between them. In germline, CDR1 is WSHSY, CDR2 SAAADI. This CDR3 has 16 amino acids. The CDR3 coding sequence is TGCGCCAGCAGTAAACCCGGAACTGGAACCCCCAATGAGCAGTTCTTC. It specifies CASSKPGTGTPNEQFF.

This clone is deemed medium-sized. This chain joins TRBV6-4 and TRBJ1-2, with 8 bases lining up with TRBD1. Germline V gives CDR1 MRHNA, CDR2 SNTAGT. The V segment lost 6 bases and the J segment 7 bases; nucleotides outside the gene matches: 16. The CDR3 loop spans 16 amino acids. The CDR3 bases are TGTGCCAGCAGCCAAGAGACAGGGGCCATCGGTGGTGGCTACACCTTC. Translating gives CASSQETGAIGGGYTF.

V gene TRBV4-1 combines with J gene TRBJ1-6; D unclear. The CDR3 covers 15 residues. V was clipped by 1 base and J by 3 bases, with 7 bases between them. Germline CDR1 is MGHRA and CDR2 is YSYEKL. The chain's CDR3 is CASSQGRIYNSPLHF. The CDR3 nucleotides are TGCGCCAGCAGCCAAGGACGTATCTATAATTCACCCCTCCACTTT.

The J gene is TRBJ1-1, the V gene TRBV18, with no clear D. V lost 6 bases, J lost 0 bases, and 14 bases lay in between. CDR1 and CDR2 from the germline V gene are KGHSH and LQKENI. The CDR3 sequence is 15 residues long. The CDR3 sequence: CASSRIDTMNTEAFF. The CDR3 nucleotides are TGTGCCAGCTCCCGGATAGACACAATGAACACTGAAGCTTTCTTT.

V gene TRBV18 combines with J gene TRBJ2-1; 11 bases match TRBD1. V gave up 7 bases and J gave up 7 bases; unmatched junction bases: 9. The length of the CDR3 is 15 residues. Germline V gene lookup returns CDR1 KGHSH and CDR2 LQKENI. The CDR3 is CASFTGTGGWNEQFF. CDR3 bases: TGTGCCAGCTTTACCGGGACAGGGGGATGGAATGAGCAGTTCTTC. The full variable domain, in which reference TRBV18 and TRBJ2-1 provide the parts outside the CDR3, is NAGVMQNPRHLVRRRGQEARLRCSPMKGHSHVYWYRQLPEEGLKFMVYLQKENIIDESGMPKERFSAEFPKEGPSILRIQQVVRGDSAAYFCASFTGTGGWNEQFFGPGTRLTVL.

V usage is TRBV2 and J usage is TRBJ2-5, with D unresolved. Germline CDR1 SNHLY, CDR2 FYNNEI. Trimming pared 3 bases from V and 7 bases from J, leaving 12 bases between. This CDR3 spans 13 amino acids. This chain's CDR3 is CASSDSTTGTQYF. The CDR3 DNA reads as TGTGCCAGCAGTGATTCAACAACTGGGACCCAGTACTTC.

The J gene is TRBJ2-5, the V gene TRBV5-1; D gene uncertain. The CDR3 spans 14 residues. V lost 2 bases to trimming and J lost 3 bases, with 11 bases between them. Looked up from germline, CDR1 is SGHRS and CDR2 is YFSETQ. This CDR3 is CASSLNRAKETQYF. CDR3 bases: TGCGCCAGCAGCTTAAACCGGGCTAAAGAGACCCAGTACTTC.